The 19 T cell receptor beta chains below come from one sample, sequenced in a study of cytotoxic CD8 clonotypes in ibrutinib-treated CLL. Using immunoSEQ multiplex PCR, the repertoire was profiled, and TCRdb retains in-frame clones only, with some absent. The sample includes about 130,000 clones, under 90% seen only once; the top ten take 3.3%. The input for sequencing was PBMCs, taken after 24 months of ibrutinib treatment. The source is a human donor with chronic lymphocytic leukemia.

The V call is TRBV11-2, the J call TRBJ2-7; TRBD2 might be the D (6 bases). Trimming cost V 2 bases and J 0 bases, with 8 bases left between them. Germline loops: CDR1 SGHAT, CDR2 FQNNGV. CDR3 length: 14 residues. CDR3 sequence: CASSLSGGSYEQYF. The CDR3 DNA is TGTGCCAGCAGCTTATCCGGGGGCTCCTACGAGCAGTACTTC.

V gene TRBV15 combines with J gene TRBJ1-2, with TRBD1 matching 11 bases. This CDR3 has 16 residues. The ends lost 4 bases at V and 4 bases at J; junction bases unmatched: 8. The germline gives CDR1 LNHNV, CDR2 YYDKDF (reference sequence). The CDR3 DNA sequence: TGTGCCACCAGCACCGGACAGGGGGCGATAGGCTATGGCTACACCTTC. This encodes CATSTGQGAIGYGYTF.

The chain is built from TRBV9 and TRBJ2-3, with D perhaps TRBD2 (5 bases). Trimming removed 4 bases at V and 5 bases at J, with 11 bases between. Germline CDR1 is SGDLS and CDR2 is YYNGEE. The CDR3 is made up of 13 amino acids. In nucleotides, the CDR3 is TGTGCCAGCAGCCCGCTGAGCGGAGATACGCAGTATTTT. Amino acid sequence: CASSPLSGDTQYF. The full variable domain, completed using reference TRBV9 and TRBJ2-3, is DSGVTQTPKHLITATGQRVTLRCSPRSGDLSVYWYQQSLDQGLQFLIQYYNGEERAKGNILERFSAQQFPDLHSELNLSSLELGDSALYFCASSPLSGDTQYFGPGTRLTVL.

This chain links TRBV21-1 with TRBJ1-1. TRBV21-1 is a recognized pseudogene. This CDR3 contains 12 residues. CDR3 sequence: CAGLRELGEAFF. CDR3 sequence (DNA): TGTGCCGGTTTACGGGAATTAGGAGAAGCTTTCTTT.

The chain recombines TRBV7-2 with TRBJ1-3; D not resolved. Germline V gene sequence: CDR1 SGHTA, CDR2 FQGNSA. This CDR3 is built from 16 residues. With 5 bases removed from V and 1 base from J, the gap between germline ends came to 15 bases. The CDR3 protein is CASSLDLMSSGNTIYF. CDR3 DNA: TGTGCCAGCAGCCTAGATCTGATGTCTTCTGGAAACACCATATATTTT.

The rearrangement uses TRBV18 and TRBJ1-1, with D possibly being TRBD1 (5 bases). V gave up 0 bases and J gave up 4 bases, with 15 bases separating them. Germline V gives CDR1 KGHSH, CDR2 LQKENI. The CDR3 totals 16 residues. CDR3 in amino acids: CASSPPVSGSGTEAFF. The DNA of the CDR3 is TGTGCCAGCTCACCACCGGTTTCAGGGTCGGGCACTGAAGCTTTCTTT.

J is TRBJ1-2 and V is TRBV27; 7 nucleotides align to TRBD1. V gave up 5 bases and J gave up 4 bases; unmatched junction bases: 4. This CDR3 region has 13 residues. Germline V gene sequence: CDR1 MNHEY, CDR2 SMNVEV (reference sequence). In DNA form, the CDR3 reads TGTGCCAGCAGTAGACAGGGTGGCTATGGCTACACCTTC. It encodes CASSRQGGYGYTF.

The chain links TRBV7-6 to TRBJ1-1; D is unclear. Germline-derived CDR1 and CDR2 are SGHVS and FNYEAQ. V lost 3 bases, J lost 7 bases, and 12 bases lay in between. The CDR3 has 13 residues. CDR3 in DNA: TGTGCCAGCAGCTTTGCCGGGATAGGTGAAGCTTTCTTT. Its translation is CASSFAGIGEAFF.

The rearrangement uses TRBV5-1 and TRBJ2-1; TRBD1 might be the D (5 bases). The ends were cut back, 0 bases at V and 5 bases at J, with 12 bases in the middle. The CDR3 spans 15 residues. Germline loops: CDR1 SGHRS, CDR2 YFSETQ. The CDR3 reads CASSLELGHNNEQFF. The DNA of the CDR3 is TGCGCCAGCAGCTTGGAGTTAGGACACAACAATGAGCAGTTCTTC. Drawing the rest from reference TRBV5-1 and TRBJ2-1, the complete variable domain is KAGVTQTPRYLIKTRGQQVTLSCSPISGHRSVSWYQQTPGQGLQFLFEYFSETQRNKGNFPGRFSGRQFSNSRSEMNVSTLELGDSALYLCASSLELGHNNEQFFGPGTRLTVL.

This clone appeared a few times. The DNA of the CDR3 is TGTGCCAGCAGCCCAGGGTCTGTGAGCTCCTACGAGCAGTACTTC. Its protein product is CASSPGSVSSYEQYF. The chain couples TRBV11-3 to TRBJ2-7; maybe TRBD1 (5 bases). Trimming cost V 5 bases and J 0 bases, with 14 bases left between them. The CDR3 totals 15 residues. The germline CDR1 and CDR2 sequences are SGHNT and YENEEA.

This chain connects TRBV9 to TRBJ1-1; 7 nucleotides agree with TRBD1. The V segment lost 0 bases and the J segment 3 bases; nucleotides outside the gene matches: 11. CDR1 SGDLS and CDR2 YYNGEE come from the germline V gene. The CDR3 sequence is 17 residues long. The DNA for the CDR3 is TGTGCCAGCAGCGTAGCCGACCTTCCAACAGGGGACACTGAAGCTTTCTTT. It translates to CASSVADLPTGDTEAFF.

V is TRBV2 and J is TRBJ2-5, with 8 bases matching TRBD2. The trim removed 4 bases at V and 4 bases at J, leaving 11 bases unmatched. This CDR3 spans 16 amino acids. The germline V gene encodes CDR1 SNHLY and CDR2 FYNNEI. The CDR3 sequence: CASSGGWGLVRETQYF. The CDR3 DNA reads TGTGCCAGCAGTGGGGGTTGGGGACTAGTGAGAGAGACCCAGTACTTC.

This chain links TRBV10-3 with TRBJ2-7; D unresolved. V lost 6 bases and J lost 1, with 10 bases in between. Germline lookup yields CDR1 ENHRY and CDR2 SYGVKD. The CDR3 runs to 13 residues. The CDR3: CAISRGSSYEQYF. The CDR3 DNA is TGTGCCATCAGCCGTGGATCGTCCTACGAGCAGTACTTC.

The chain links TRBV10-2 to TRBJ2-7; 11 bases align to TRBD1. The CDR3 has 13 residues. After removal of 6 bases from V and 2 bases from J, the junction contained 0 bases not matched to a gene. From germline, CDR1 is WSHSY and CDR2 SAAADI. The CDR3 region has the DNA TGCGCCAGCAGGGACAGGGGGCCCTACGAGCAGTACTTC. The encoded protein is CASRDRGPYEQYF.

CDR3 sequence (DNA): TGTGCCAGCAGTGAATCCAGGGCTGGGGCCAACGTCCTGACTTTC. Amino acid sequence: CASSESRAGANVLTF. V gene TRBV2 combines with J gene TRBJ2-6; D is perhaps TRBD1 (5 bases). The CDR3 sequence is 15 residues long. CDR1 is SNHLY, CDR2 FYNNEI, per germline. The germline V and J ends were trimmed by 2 bases and 2 bases, with 7 bases remaining between them.

This clone was counted once. The rearrangement links TRBV7-2 to TRBJ1-6; weak D call: TRBD1 (6 bases). This CDR3 has 16 residues. Looked up from germline, CDR1 is SGHTA and CDR2 is FQGNSA. The V end was cut by 1 base, the J end by 9 bases, with 16 bases between. The CDR3 nucleotides are TGTGCCAGCAGCTTAGGCCCAGCGGGGGCGAGTTCACCCCTCCACTTT. Protein: CASSLGPAGASSPLHF.

The CDR3: CASSSNPRVAATGELFF. In nucleotides, the CDR3 is TGTGCCAGCAGTTCTAACCCCAGGGTGGCGGCCACCGGGGAGCTGTTTTTT. J is TRBJ2-2 and V is TRBV27, with a possible D match to TRBD1 (5 bases). The germline V gene encodes CDR1 MNHEY and CDR2 SMNVEV (reference sequence). The CDR3 length is 17 residues. V was pared by 4 bases and J by 4 bases, with 19 bases between.

The chain is built from TRBV7-9 and TRBJ2-3, with 9 bases lining up with TRBD2. This CDR3 spans 15 amino acids. Per germline, CDR1 SEHNR and CDR2 FQNEAQ (reference sequence). J was trimmed by 0 bases and V by 5 bases; bases with no gene match: 3. The CDR3 DNA reads TGTGCCAGCAGCCTGCGGGGGGGGAGCACAGATACGCAGTATTTT. Residues: CASSLRGGSTDTQYF. Full variable domain (outside the CDR3, taken from reference TRBV7-9 and TRBJ2-3): DTGVSQNPRHKITKRGQNVTFRCDPISEHNRLYWYRQTLGQGPEFLTYFQNEAQLEKSRLLSDRFSAERPKGSFSTLEIQRTEQGDSAMYLCASSLRGGSTDTQYFGPGTRLTVL.

The chain employs TRBV18 and TRBJ2-2; 8 bases are shared with TRBD1. The CDR3 contains 15 residues. Looked up from germline, CDR1 is KGHSH and CDR2 is LQKENI. V shed 4 bases, J shed 4 bases, and the junction held 5 bases outside the gene matches. In DNA form, the CDR3 reads TGTGCCAGCTCACGGACAGGGTCCATCACCGGGGAGCTGTTTTTT. It codes for CASSRTGSITGELFF.